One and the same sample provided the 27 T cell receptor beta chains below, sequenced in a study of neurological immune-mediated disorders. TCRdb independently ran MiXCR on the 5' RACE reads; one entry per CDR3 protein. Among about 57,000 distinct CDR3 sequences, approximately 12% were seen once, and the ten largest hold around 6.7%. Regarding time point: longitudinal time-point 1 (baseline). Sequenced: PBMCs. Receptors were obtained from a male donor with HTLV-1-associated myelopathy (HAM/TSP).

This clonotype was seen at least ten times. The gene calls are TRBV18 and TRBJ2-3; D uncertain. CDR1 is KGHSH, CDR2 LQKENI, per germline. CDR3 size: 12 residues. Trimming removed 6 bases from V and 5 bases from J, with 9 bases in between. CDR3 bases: TGTGCCAGCTCCCCAAATGGAGATACGCAGTATTTT. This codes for CASSPNGDTQYF.

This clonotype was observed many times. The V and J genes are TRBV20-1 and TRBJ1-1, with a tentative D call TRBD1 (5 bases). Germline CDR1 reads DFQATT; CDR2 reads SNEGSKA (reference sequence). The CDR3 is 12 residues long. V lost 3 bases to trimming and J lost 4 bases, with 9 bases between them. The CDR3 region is CSASAGPTEAFF. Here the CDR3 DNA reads TGCAGTGCTAGCGCAGGGCCCACTGAAGCTTTCTTT.

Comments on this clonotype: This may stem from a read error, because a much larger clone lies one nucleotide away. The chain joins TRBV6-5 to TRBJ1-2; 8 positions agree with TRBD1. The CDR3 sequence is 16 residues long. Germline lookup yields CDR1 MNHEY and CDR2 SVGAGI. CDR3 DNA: TGTGACAGCAGTCCCCATACGGGACAGGTCAACTATGGCTACACCTTC. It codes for CDSSPHTGQVNYGYTF.

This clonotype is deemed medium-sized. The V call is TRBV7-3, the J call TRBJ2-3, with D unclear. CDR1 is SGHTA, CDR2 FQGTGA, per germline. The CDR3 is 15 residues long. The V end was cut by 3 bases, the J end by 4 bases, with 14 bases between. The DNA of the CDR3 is TGTGCCAGCAGCTTCGGAGTAGGCTTCGCAGATACGCAGTATTTT. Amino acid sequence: CASSFGVGFADTQYF.

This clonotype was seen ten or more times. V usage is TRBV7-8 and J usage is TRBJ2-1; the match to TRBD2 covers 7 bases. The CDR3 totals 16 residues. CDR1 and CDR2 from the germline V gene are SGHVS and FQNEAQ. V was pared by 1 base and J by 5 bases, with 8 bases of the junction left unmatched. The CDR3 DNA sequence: TGTGCCAGCAGCTTAGAACCCCGGGGGGTCCACAATGAGCAGTTCTTC. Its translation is CASSLEPRGVHNEQFF.

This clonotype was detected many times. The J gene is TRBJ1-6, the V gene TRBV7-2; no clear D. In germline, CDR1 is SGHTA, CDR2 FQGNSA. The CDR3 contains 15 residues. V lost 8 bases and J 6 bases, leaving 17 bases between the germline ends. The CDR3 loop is CASRSRTAFNSPLHF. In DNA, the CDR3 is TGTGCCAGCCGGTCCAGGACGGCCTTTAATTCACCCCTCCACTTT.

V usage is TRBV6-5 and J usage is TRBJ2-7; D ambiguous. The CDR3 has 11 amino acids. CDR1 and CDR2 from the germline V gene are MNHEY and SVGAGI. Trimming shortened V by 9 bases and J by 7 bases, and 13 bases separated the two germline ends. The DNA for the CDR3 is TGTGCCAGTTCTCAGGTTGGGGAGCAGTACTTC. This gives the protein CASSQVGEQYF.

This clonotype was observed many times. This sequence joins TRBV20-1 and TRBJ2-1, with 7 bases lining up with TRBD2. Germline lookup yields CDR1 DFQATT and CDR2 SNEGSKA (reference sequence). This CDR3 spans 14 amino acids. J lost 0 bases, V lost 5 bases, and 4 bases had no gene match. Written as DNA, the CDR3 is TGCAGTGCTCTGGGGGGGAGCTCCTACAATGAGCAGTTCTTC. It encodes CSALGGSSYNEQFF.

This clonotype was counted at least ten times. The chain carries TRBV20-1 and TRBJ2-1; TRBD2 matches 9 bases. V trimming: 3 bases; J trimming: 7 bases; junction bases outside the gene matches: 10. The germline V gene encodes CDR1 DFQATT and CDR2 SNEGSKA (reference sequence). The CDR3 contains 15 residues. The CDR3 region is CSASMRGGRDNEQFF. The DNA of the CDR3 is TGCAGTGCTAGTATGCGGGGGGGCCGGGATAATGAGCAGTTCTTC.

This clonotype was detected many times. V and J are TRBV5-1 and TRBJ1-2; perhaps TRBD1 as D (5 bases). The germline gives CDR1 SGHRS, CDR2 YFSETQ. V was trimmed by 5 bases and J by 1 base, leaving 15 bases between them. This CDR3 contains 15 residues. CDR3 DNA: TGCGCCAGCAGTTTCGACAGAGGATTTAACTATGGCTACACCTTC. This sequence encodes CASSFDRGFNYGYTF.

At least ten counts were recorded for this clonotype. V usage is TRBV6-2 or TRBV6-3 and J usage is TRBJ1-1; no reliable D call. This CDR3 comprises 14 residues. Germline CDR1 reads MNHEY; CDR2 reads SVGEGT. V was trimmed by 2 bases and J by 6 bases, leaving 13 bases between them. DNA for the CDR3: TGTGCCAGCAGTTACGTTCCTCGCGACTCTGAAGCTTTCTTT. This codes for CASSYVPRDSEAFF.

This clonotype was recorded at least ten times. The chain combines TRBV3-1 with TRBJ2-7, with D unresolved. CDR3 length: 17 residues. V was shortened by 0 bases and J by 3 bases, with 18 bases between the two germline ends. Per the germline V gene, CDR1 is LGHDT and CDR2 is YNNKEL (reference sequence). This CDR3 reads CASSQDRWGQTDYEQYF. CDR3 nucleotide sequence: TGTGCCAGCAGCCAAGATAGATGGGGTCAGACCGACTACGAGCAGTACTTC.

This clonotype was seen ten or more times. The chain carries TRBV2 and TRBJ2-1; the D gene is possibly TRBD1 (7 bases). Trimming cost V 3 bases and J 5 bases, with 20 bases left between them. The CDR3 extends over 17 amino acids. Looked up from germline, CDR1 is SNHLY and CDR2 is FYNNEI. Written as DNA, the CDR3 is TGTGCCAGCAGTGATCCCCAGCGGAGGGGGCAAGACAATGAGCAGTTCTTC. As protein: CASSDPQRRGQDNEQFF. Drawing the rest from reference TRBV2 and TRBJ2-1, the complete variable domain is EPEVTQTPSHQVTQMGQEVILRCVPISNHLYFYWYRQILGQKVEFLVSFYNNEISEKSEIFDDQFSVERPDGSNFTLKIRSTKLEDSAMYFCASSDPQRRGQDNEQFFGPGTRLTVL.

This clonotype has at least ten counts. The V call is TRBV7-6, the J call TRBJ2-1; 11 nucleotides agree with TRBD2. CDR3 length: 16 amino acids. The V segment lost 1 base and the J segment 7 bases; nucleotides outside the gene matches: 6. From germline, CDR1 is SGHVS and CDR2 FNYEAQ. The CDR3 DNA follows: TGTGCCAGCAGCTTAGTAGCGGGGGGGGTTCGGAATGAGCAGTTCTTC. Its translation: CASSLVAGGVRNEQFF.

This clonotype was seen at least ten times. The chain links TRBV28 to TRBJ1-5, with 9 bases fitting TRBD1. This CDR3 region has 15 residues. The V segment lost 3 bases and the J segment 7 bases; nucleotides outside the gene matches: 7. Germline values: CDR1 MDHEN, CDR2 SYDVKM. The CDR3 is CASSLMQTGGQPQHF. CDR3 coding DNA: TGTGCCAGCAGTTTGATGCAGACAGGGGGACAGCCCCAGCATTTT.

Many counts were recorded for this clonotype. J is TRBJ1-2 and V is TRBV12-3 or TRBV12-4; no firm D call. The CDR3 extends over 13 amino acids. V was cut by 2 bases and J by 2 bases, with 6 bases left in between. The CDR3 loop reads CASSLLQNYGYTF. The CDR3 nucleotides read TGTGCCAGCAGTTTATTGCAAAACTATGGCTACACCTTC.

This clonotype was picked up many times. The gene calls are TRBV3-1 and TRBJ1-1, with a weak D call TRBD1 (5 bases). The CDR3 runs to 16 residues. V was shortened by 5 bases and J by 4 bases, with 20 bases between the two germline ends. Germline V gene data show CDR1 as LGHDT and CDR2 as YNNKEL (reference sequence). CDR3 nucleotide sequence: TGTGCCAGCAGCTTCCTACCCATTCAGGGTTTCACTGAAGCTTTCTTT. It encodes CASSFLPIQGFTEAFF.

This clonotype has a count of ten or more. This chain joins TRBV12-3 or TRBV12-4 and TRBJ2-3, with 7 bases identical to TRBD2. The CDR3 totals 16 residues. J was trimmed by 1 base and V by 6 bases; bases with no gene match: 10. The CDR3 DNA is TGTGCCAGCAGCCCCTCTAGCCGGGGGGGCACAGATACGCAGTATTTT. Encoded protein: CASSPSSRGGTDTQYF.

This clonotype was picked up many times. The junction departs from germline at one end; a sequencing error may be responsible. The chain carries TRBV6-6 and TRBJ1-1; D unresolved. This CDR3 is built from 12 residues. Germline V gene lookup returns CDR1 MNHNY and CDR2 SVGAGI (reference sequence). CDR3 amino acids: CASSNSVFEAFF. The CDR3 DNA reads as TGTGCCAGCAGTAACTCGGTGTTTGAAGCTTTCTTT.

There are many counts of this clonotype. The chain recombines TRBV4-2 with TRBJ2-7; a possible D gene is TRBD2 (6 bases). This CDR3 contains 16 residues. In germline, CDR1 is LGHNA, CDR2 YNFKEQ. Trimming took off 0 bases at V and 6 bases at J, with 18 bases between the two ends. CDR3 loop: CASSQDLGSGHGEQYF. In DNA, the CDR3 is TGTGCCAGCAGCCAAGATCTGGGTAGCGGTCACGGCGAGCAGTACTTC.

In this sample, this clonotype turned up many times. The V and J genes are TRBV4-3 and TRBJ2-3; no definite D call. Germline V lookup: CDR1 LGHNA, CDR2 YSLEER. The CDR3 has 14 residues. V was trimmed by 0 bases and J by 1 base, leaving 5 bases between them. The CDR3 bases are TGCGCCAGCAGCCAAGACTACGGCACAGATACGCAGTATTTT. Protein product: CASSQDYGTDTQYF.

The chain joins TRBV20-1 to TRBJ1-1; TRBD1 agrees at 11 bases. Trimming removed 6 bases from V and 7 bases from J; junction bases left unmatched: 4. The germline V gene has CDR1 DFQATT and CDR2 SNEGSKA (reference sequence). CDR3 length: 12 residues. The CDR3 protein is CSAPDRGREAFF. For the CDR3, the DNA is TGCAGTGCCCCGGACAGGGGGCGTGAAGCTTTCTTT.

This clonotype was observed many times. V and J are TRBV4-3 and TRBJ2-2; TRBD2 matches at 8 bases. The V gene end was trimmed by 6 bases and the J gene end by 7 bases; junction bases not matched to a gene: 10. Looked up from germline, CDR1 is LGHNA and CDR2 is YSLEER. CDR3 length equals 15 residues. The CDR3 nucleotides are TGCGCCAGCAGAAGACTAGCGACCTCCGGCGGGGAGCTGTTTTTT. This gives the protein CASRRLATSGGELFF.

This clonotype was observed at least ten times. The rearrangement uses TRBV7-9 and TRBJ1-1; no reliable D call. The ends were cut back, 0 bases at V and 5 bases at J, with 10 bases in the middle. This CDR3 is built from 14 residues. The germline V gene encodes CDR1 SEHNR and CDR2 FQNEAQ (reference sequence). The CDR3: CASSLALLGTEAFF. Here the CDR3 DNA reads TGTGCCAGCAGCTTAGCCCTTTTGGGGACTGAAGCTTTCTTT.

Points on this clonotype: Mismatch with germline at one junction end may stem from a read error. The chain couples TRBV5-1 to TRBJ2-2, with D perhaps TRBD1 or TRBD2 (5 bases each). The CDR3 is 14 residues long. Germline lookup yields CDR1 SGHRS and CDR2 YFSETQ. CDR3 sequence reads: CTSSLLSGTGALFF. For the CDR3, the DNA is TGCACCAGCAGCTTGCTAAGCGGAACCGGGGCGCTGTTTTTT.

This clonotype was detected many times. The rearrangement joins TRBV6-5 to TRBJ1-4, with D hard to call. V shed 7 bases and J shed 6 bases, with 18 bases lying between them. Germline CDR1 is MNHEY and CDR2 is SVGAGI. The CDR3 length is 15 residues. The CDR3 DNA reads TGTGCCAGCACTTCAAGGAAGGGCCGGGATGAAAAACTGTTTTTT. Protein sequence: CASTSRKGRDEKLFF.

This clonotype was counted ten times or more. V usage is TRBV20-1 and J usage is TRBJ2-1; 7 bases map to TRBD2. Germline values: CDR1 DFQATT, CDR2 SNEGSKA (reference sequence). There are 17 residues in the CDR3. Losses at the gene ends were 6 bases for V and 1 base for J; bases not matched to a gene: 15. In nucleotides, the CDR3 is TGCAGTGCCCTACCGTTTCTCCAGCGGGGTTCCTACAATGAGCAGTTCTTC. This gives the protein CSALPFLQRGSYNEQFF.